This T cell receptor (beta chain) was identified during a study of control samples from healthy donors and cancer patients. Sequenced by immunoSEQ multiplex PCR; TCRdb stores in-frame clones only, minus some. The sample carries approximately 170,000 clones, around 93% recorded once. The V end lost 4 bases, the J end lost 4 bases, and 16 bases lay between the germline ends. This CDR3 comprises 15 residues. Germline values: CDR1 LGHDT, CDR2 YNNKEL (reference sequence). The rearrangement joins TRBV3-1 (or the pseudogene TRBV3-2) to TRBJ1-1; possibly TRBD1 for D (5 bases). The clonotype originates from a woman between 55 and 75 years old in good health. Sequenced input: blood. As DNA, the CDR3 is TGTGCCAGCAGCCTCGGACAAGTATCTTCCACTGAAGCTTTCTTT. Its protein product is CASSLGQVSSTEAFF.